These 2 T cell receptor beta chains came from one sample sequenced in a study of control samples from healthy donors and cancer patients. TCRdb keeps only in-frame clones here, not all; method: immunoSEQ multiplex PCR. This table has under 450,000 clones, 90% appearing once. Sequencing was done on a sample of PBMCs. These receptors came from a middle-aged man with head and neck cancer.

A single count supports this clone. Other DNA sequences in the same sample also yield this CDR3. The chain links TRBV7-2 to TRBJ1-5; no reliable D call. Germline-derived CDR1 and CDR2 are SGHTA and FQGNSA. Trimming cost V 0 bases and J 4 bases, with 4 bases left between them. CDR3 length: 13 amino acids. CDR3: CASSLASNQPQHF. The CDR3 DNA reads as TGTGCCAGCAGCTTAGCAAGTAATCAGCCCCAGCATTTT. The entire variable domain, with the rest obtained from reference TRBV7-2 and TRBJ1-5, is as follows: GAGVSQSPSNKVTEKGKDVELRCDPISGHTALYWYRQSLGQGLEFLIYFQGNSAPDKSGLPSDRFSAERTGGSVSTLTIQRTQQEDSAVYLCASSLASNQPQHFGDGTRLSIL.

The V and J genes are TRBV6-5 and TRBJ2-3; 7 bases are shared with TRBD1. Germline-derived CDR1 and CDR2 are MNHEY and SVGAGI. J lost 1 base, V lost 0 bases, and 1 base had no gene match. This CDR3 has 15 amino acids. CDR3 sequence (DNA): TGTGCCAGCAGTTACTCCGACAGGGGCACAGATACGCAGTATTTT. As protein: CASSYSDRGTDTQYF.